Sequencing of this T cell receptor beta chain was carried out in a study of T cells in Graves' hyperthyroidism and ophthalmopathy. This clonotype was observed many times. Its target is not known. Overall study results and limits: Ophthalmopathy got predicted by the model a median about 6.5 months before its onset.

Between the trimmed V and J ends, which lost 0 bases and 1 base, there was a span of 16 bases. This CDR3 is built from 18 residues. The TCR beta CDR3 regions underwent amplification using RNA transcripts as the source. First-round RT-PCR targeting the TCR CDR3 was performed with the HTBI primer set. TCRdb ran MiXCR on the multiplex PCR reads and lists one entry per CDR3 protein. Of roughly 280,000 distinct CDR3 sequences listed, over 15% are singletons. The chain links TRBV12-3 or TRBV12-4 to TRBJ2-4; D not resolved. This sequence originates from a woman aged 60-75 years with Graves' ophthalmopathy. The sequenced sample was blood. This chain's CDR3 is CASSLALGSVFAKNIQYF. CDR3 coding DNA: TGTGCCAGCAGTTTAGCGCTCGGGTCCGTCTTTGCCAAAAACATTCAGTACTTC.